This T cell receptor (beta chain) was obtained from a study of radiotherapy plus CTLA-4 blockade in lung cancer. Measured with immunoSEQ multiplex PCR; TCRdb has only the in-frame clones, and not every one. The sample holds about 97,000 clones, 65% to 85% seen once. Germline values: CDR1 SGDLS, CDR2 YYNGEE. There are 15 residues in the CDR3. V shed 3 bases and J 1 base; nucleotides not matched to a gene: 4. Sequencing was performed on peripheral blood, taken from a patient treated with radiotherapy plus ipilimumab. V gene TRBV9 combines with J gene TRBJ1-1; TRBD1 agrees at 9 bases. The TCR originated in a human donor with non-small cell lung cancer who had a partial response to radiotherapy plus ipilimumab. Some clones in this sample may be carry-over from other donors' samples. The DNA for the CDR3 is TGTGCCAGCAGCGGACAGGGGGGAAGGAACACTGAAGCTTTCTTT. Its translation is CASSGQGGRNTEAFF.